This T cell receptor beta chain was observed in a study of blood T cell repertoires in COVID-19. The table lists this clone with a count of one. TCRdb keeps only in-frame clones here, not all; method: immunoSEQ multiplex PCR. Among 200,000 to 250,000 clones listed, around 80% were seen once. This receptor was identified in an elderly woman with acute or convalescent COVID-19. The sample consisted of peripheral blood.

DNA for the CDR3: TGTGCCAGCAGCGCAGAAGGTACTAGGGGGGAGACCCAGTACTTC. This sequence encodes CASSAEGTRGETQYF. This chain connects TRBV7-9 to TRBJ2-5, with TRBD1 as a possible D gene (6 bases). CDR3 size: 15 residues. V was trimmed by 5 bases and J by 5 bases, leaving 18 bases between them. Germline V gene data show CDR1 as SEHNR and CDR2 as FQNEAQ (reference sequence). Using reference TRBV7-9 and TRBJ2-5 for the parts outside the CDR3, the full variable domain is DTGVSQNPRHKITKRGQNVTFRCDPISEHNRLYWYRQTLGQGPEFLTYFQNEAQLEKSRLLSDRFSAERPKGSFSTLEIQRTEQGDSAMYLCASSAEGTRGETQYFGPGTRLLVL.